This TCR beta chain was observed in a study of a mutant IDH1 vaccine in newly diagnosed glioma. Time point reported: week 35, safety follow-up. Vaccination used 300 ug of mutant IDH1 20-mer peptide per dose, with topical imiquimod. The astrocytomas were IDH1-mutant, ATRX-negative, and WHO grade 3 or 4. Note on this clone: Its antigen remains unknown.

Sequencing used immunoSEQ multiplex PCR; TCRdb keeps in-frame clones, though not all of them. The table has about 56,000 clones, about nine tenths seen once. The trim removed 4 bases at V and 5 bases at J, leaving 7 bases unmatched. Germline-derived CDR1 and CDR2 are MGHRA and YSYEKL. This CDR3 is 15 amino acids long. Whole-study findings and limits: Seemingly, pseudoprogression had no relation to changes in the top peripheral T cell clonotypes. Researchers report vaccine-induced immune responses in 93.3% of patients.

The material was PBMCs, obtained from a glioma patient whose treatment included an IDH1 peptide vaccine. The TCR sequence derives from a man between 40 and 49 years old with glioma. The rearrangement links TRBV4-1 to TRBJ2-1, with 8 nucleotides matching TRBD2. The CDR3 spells CASSRGAGANNEQFF. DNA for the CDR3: TGCGCCAGCAGCCGGGGAGCGGGAGCCAACAATGAGCAGTTCTTC.